The clone carrying this T cell receptor (beta chain) was detected many times. Antigen unknown. A junction boundary mismatches the germline segment, possibly from a read error. The source material, RNA transcripts, was used to amplify TCR beta CDR3 regions. The HTBI primer set served for first-round RT-PCR of the TCR CDR3. MiXCR, run by TCRdb on the multiplex PCR reads, gives a single entry per CDR3 protein. This table holds approximately 400,000 distinct CDR3 sequences, approximately 14% found once. This sample was taken from a study of T cells in Graves' hyperthyroidism and ophthalmopathy. Study summary: Peripheral blood draws took place at initial diagnosis, ahead of any treatment. Study-wide findings and caveats: Onset of ophthalmopathy came a median around 6.2 months after the model predicted it.

The authors took PBMCs from roughly 9.3 ml fresh peripheral blood. Germline CDR1 is SSHAT and CDR2 is FNYEAQ (reference sequence). This CDR3 region has 13 residues. The clonotype was recovered from a woman younger than 45 with Graves' ophthalmopathy. The chain couples TRBV7-7 to TRBJ2-7, with D hard to call. The material sequenced was blood. The CDR3 sequence: CASSKSPADEQYF. The CDR3 nucleotides are TGTGCTAGCAGCAAAAGTCCCGCGGACGAGCAGTACTTC.